These T cell receptor beta chains were read from a single sample in a study of high-grade serous ovarian cancer treatment subgroups. The table came from immunoSEQ multiplex PCR; TCRdb's copy has only in-frame clones and leaves some out. This table holds approximately 4,000 clones, around 76% found once. The sample taken for sequencing was tumor tissue. These receptors were obtained from a human donor with high-grade serous ovarian cancer. The conserved cysteine and the conserved F or W are not part of the CDR3 here. The D gene is left open where the match is weak. Part of the rows lack a size; the others show once, few, many or a class for expanded clones.

>TRBV5-1|TRBJ2-3|NA|TRBD2
ASSPGLAGPTPTDTQY
>TRBV7-9|TRBJ2-1|NA|NA
ASLSVGGYNEQF
>TRBV30|TRBJ1-5|NA|NA
ASSPDRGNQPQH
>TRBV19|TRBJ1-5|NA|NA
ASSRGGGNQPQH
>TRBV28|TRBJ1-2|NA|NA
ASSLPGLYGYT
>TRBV19|TRBJ2-2|NA|NA
ASSSRTPRELF
>TRBV25-1|TRBJ2-5|NA|TRBD2
ASTQGAGEEETQY
>TRBV19|TRBJ1-1|NA|NA
ASRSRISEAF
>TRBV7-2|TRBJ2-5|NA|TRBD1
ASSRYRGETQY
>TRBV20-1|TRBJ2-5|once|NA
SARGREWQY
>TRBV5-1|TRBJ2-1|NA|NA
ASSPSEFYNEQF
>TRBV2|TRBJ1-1|NA|TRBD1
ASSDFRGFFSENTEAF
>TRBV9|TRBJ2-3|NA|NA
ASSVAGVMDTQY
>TRBV13|TRBJ2-7|NA|NA
ASSLNSYEQY
>TRBV29-1|TRBJ2-7|once|TRBD1
SVDWDRIYEQY
>TRBV6-5|TRBJ2-1|NA|NA
ASSRAGLFNEQF
>TRBV7-2|TRBJ2-2|NA|TRBD2
ASSLSHQLAGVGDGELF
>TRBV5-4|TRBJ1-2|NA|TRBD1
ASSAGTGYEGYYGYT
>TRBV9|TRBJ2-3|NA|TRBD1
ASSPWTGSTDTQY
>TRBV7-9|TRBJ2-3|NA|NA
ASSLAGYEADTQY
>TRBV19|TRBJ2-2|NA|NA
ASSTGPSTGELF
>TRBV5-7|TRBJ1-2|few|NA
ASSFWQGNYGYT
>TRBV29-1|TRBJ2-7|NA|NA
SVAGQISFYEQY
>TRBV7-2|TRBJ1-5|NA|NA
ASSPGARQPQH
>TRBV29-1|TRBJ2-5|NA|NA
SVDSSETQY
>TRBV10-3|TRBJ2-3|NA|TRBD2
AIASGRADTQY
>TRBV7-6|TRBJ2-3|NA|TRBD2
ASSRRSGGTGDTQY
>TRBV6-5|TRBJ2-3|NA|TRBD1
ASSSRQGALGDTQY
>TRBV6-4|TRBJ2-3|NA|TRBD2
ASSDGTSGTDTQY
>TRBV30|TRBJ1-5|NA|NA
AWSPGHSNQPQH
>TRBV9|TRBJ2-2|once|TRBD2
ASSGLGLAAGGGGELF
>TRBV10-3|TRBJ2-3|NA|NA
AISELGPWDTQY
>TRBV7-2|TRBJ1-2|NA|NA
ASSRSTANYGYT
>TRBV10-1|TRBJ2-3|NA|NA
ASKSPNTDTQY
>TRBV27|TRBJ1-1|few|TRBD1
ASNHRGLNTEAF
>TRBV7-9|TRBJ2-1|NA|TRBD2
ASSELTSGAGDEQF
>TRBV27|TRBJ2-5|NA|NA
ASSLVSSGETQY
>TRBV7-8|TRBJ2-2|NA|TRBD1
AIVRTGGGGELF
>TRBV9|TRBJ2-7|NA|NA
ASSVGMGESYEQY
>TRBV30|TRBJ1-5|few|TRBD1
AWSRGQGHQPQH
>TRBV4-2|TRBJ1-4|NA|NA
ASSQDGEGNEKLF
>TRBV9|TRBJ2-7|NA|NA
ASSSTNGREQY
>TRBV14|TRBJ1-5|NA|TRBD1
ASSQGGDRERDQPQH
>TRBV7-2|TRBJ2-5|NA|NA
ASSLGLRRDQETQY
>TRBV11-2|TRBJ2-3|once|NA
ASSLGLANTDTQY